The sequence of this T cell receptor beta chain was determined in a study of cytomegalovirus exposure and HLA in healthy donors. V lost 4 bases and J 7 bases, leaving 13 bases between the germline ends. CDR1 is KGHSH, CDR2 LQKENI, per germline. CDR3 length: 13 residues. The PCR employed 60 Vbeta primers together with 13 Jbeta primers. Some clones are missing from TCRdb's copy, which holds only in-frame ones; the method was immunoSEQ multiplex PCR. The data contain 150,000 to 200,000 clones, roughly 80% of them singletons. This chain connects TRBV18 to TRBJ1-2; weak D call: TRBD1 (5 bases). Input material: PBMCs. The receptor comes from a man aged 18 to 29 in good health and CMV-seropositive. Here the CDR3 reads CASSLQGWGGYTF. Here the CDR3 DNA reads TGTGCCAGCTCACTCCAGGGTTGGGGTGGCTACACCTTC.